These 4 T cell receptor beta chains came from one sample sequenced in a study of cytomegalovirus exposure and HLA in healthy donors. In the PCR, 60 Vbeta and 13 Jbeta primers were used. Generated by immunoSEQ multiplex PCR, the TCRdb table keeps only in-frame clones and is missing some. The data hold over 150,000 clones, with 80% to 90% observed a single time. Sequencing input: PBMCs. The origin of the receptors is a man in his fifties or sixties in good health and CMV-seropositive.

This rearrangement joins TRBV4-3 to TRBJ1-1; TRBD1 aligns across 7 bases. The germline CDR1 and CDR2 sequences are LGHNA and YSLEER. The CDR3 spans 15 residues. V lost 3 bases to trimming and J lost 0 bases; unmatched junction nucleotides: 4. The CDR3 here is CASSQGQLMNTEAFF. The CDR3 nucleotides are TGCGCCAGCAGCCAGGGACAGCTTATGAACACTGAAGCTTTCTTT.

The rearrangement joins TRBV30 to TRBJ2-5, with TRBD1 as a possible D gene (5 bases). V was clipped by 3 bases and J by 2 bases, with 16 bases between them. CDR1 and CDR2 from the germline V gene are GTSNPN and SVGIG (reference sequence). This CDR3 comprises 15 residues. CDR3 nucleotides: TGTGCCTGGAGGGCGGAGCTGACAGAGCAAGAGACCCAGTACTTC. As protein: CAWRAELTEQETQYF.

The chain links TRBV19 to TRBJ1-5; D is uncertain. Trimming removed 5 bases from V and 4 bases from J, with 6 bases in between. Germline V gene data show CDR1 as LNHDA and CDR2 as SQIVND (reference sequence). The CDR3 length is 12 residues. CDR3 loop: CASSSFNQPQHF. In nucleotides, the CDR3 is TGTGCCAGTAGTTCTTTTAATCAGCCCCAGCATTTT.

This chain connects TRBV6-5 to TRBJ1-2; maybe TRBD1 (5 bases). This CDR3 is 13 amino acids long. Germline V gene sequence: CDR1 MNHEY, CDR2 SVGAGI. Trimming removed 7 bases from V and 4 bases from J, with 13 bases in between. The CDR3 DNA reads as TGTGCCAGCACGATGGGGGAGGGCTATGGCTACACCTTC. Protein sequence: CASTMGEGYGYTF.